A selection of T cell receptor beta chains follows, all from one sample in a study of T cells in tuberculosis. Libraries were prepared by immunoSEQ multiplex PCR; TCRdb keeps only in-frame clonotypes and omits some of them. The data show around 30,000 clones, with 90% seen just once and 5.5% to 6.5% held by the top ten. Sample: PBMCs. The source of these receptors is a donor aged 10 to 29 with latent tuberculosis or without tuberculosis infection. Each CDR3 is given with its conserved first and last residue. D genes are given only for firm matches. The size entry is marked missing in some rows and otherwise reads once, few, many or a size class.

CDR3 length: 17; J gene: TRBJ2-1; D gene: TRBD2; clone size: NA; V gene: TRBV29-1; CDR3 protein: CSVQGLAGAPVEMGQFF; CDR3 DNA: TGCAGCGTTCAAGGACTAGCGGGGGCACCGGTTGAGATGGGGCAGTTCTTC
CDR3 length: 16; J gene: TRBJ1-2; D gene: TRBD1; clone size: NA; V gene: TRBV29-1; CDR3 protein: CSVDGDRVEVSYGYTF; CDR3 DNA: TGCAGCGTTGACGGAGACAGGGTGGAGGTGAGCTATGGCTACACCTTC
CDR3 length: 14; J gene: TRBJ1-1; D gene: NA; clone size: NA; V gene: TRBV6-1; CDR3 protein: CASSELQEITEAFF; CDR3 DNA: TGTGCCAGCAGTGAACTACAGGAGATCACTGAAGCTTTCTTT
CDR3 length: 15; J gene: TRBJ2-1; D gene: TRBD1; clone size: NA; V gene: TRBV9; CDR3 protein: CASSAGTEYSNEQFF; CDR3 DNA: TGTGCCAGCAGCGCCGGGACAGAGTATAGCAATGAGCAGTTCTTC
CDR3 length: 12; J gene: TRBJ2-3; D gene: NA; clone size: NA; V gene: TRBV28; CDR3 protein: CASSLDSHTQYF; CDR3 DNA: TGTGCCAGCAGTTTAGACAGCCATACGCAGTATTTT
CDR3 length: 15; J gene: TRBJ2-1; D gene: TRBD2; clone size: NA; V gene: TRBV6-6; CDR3 protein: CASCPRSGGASEQFF; CDR3 DNA: TGTGCCAGTTGCCCCCGGAGCGGGGGGGCCAGTGAGCAGTTCTTC
CDR3 length: 14; J gene: TRBJ2-1; D gene: TRBD1; clone size: NA; V gene: TRBV5-1; CDR3 protein: CASSRDRTYNEQFF; CDR3 DNA: TGCGCCAGCAGCCGGGACAGGACCTACAATGAGCAGTTCTTC
CDR3 length: 14; J gene: TRBJ2-2; D gene: NA; clone size: NA; V gene: TRBV6-5; CDR3 protein: CASSYSKGAGELFF; CDR3 DNA: TGTGCCAGCAGTTACTCGAAGGGGGCCGGGGAGCTGTTTTTT
CDR3 length: 15; J gene: TRBJ1-1; D gene: TRBD1; clone size: NA; V gene: TRBV6-5; CDR3 protein: CASSLTGARETEAFF; CDR3 DNA: TGTGCCAGCAGCCTAACAGGGGCGAGAGAGACTGAAGCTTTCTTT
CDR3 length: 14; J gene: TRBJ2-1; D gene: TRBD2; clone size: NA; V gene: TRBV5-1; CDR3 protein: CASSPGLVRNEQFF; CDR3 DNA: TGCGCCAGTTCCCCGGGACTAGTGCGCAATGAGCAGTTCTTC
CDR3 length: 16; J gene: TRBJ2-6; D gene: NA; clone size: NA; V gene: TRBV15; CDR3 protein: CATSRAGISGANVLTF; CDR3 DNA: TGTGCCACCAGCAGAGCGGGGATCTCTGGGGCCAACGTCCTGACTTTC
CDR3 length: 13; J gene: TRBJ1-4; D gene: NA; clone size: NA; V gene: TRBV2; CDR3 protein: CASMEGGNEKLFF; CDR3 DNA: TGTGCCAGCATGGAGGGTGGGAATGAAAAACTGTTTTTT
CDR3 length: 15; J gene: TRBJ2-5; D gene: TRBD2; clone size: NA; V gene: TRBV7-2; CDR3 protein: CASSFSGGAYETQYF; CDR3 DNA: TGTGCCAGCAGCTTTAGCGGGGGGGCGTATGAGACCCAGTACTTC
CDR3 length: 14; J gene: TRBJ1-1; D gene: TRBD1; clone size: NA; V gene: TRBV5-1; CDR3 protein: CASSLGQGKAEAFF; CDR3 DNA: TGCGCCAGCAGCTTGGGACAGGGGAAGGCTGAAGCTTTCTTT
CDR3 length: 14; J gene: TRBJ2-5; D gene: TRBD1; clone size: NA; V gene: TRBV28; CDR3 protein: CAIRQGEAQETQYF; CDR3 DNA: TGTGCCATCCGACAGGGGGAAGCCCAAGAGACCCAGTACTTC
CDR3 length: 16; J gene: TRBJ2-2; D gene: TRBD1; clone size: NA; V gene: TRBV11-1; CDR3 protein: CASSLVGQGESGELFF; CDR3 DNA: TGTGCCAGCTCCCTGGTGGGACAGGGGGAATCTGGGGAGCTGTTTTTT
CDR3 length: 16; J gene: TRBJ2-7; D gene: TRBD1; clone size: NA; V gene: TRBV27; CDR3 protein: CASSMTGAEISYEQYF; CDR3 DNA: TGTGCCAGCAGTATGACAGGGGCCGAGATCTCCTACGAGCAGTACTTC
CDR3 length: 14; J gene: TRBJ2-5; D gene: TRBD1; clone size: NA; V gene: TRBV4-3; CDR3 protein: CASSRDRGQETQYF; CDR3 DNA: TGCGCCAGCAGTCGGGACAGGGGACAAGAGACCCAGTACTTC
CDR3 length: 13; J gene: TRBJ1-5; D gene: NA; clone size: NA; V gene: TRBV4-1; CDR3 protein: CASSQEGFQPQHF; CDR3 DNA: TGCGCCAGCAGCCAAGAGGGCTTTCAGCCCCAGCATTTT
CDR3 length: 13; J gene: TRBJ1-2; D gene: NA; clone size: NA; V gene: TRBV21-1; CDR3 protein: CASSRDRGLGYTF; CDR3 DNA: TGTGCCAGCAGCAGAGACAGGGGCCTAGGCTACACCTTC
CDR3 length: 12; J gene: TRBJ1-2; D gene: NA; clone size: NA; V gene: TRBV29-1; CDR3 protein: CSVPQGNYGYTF; CDR3 DNA: TGCAGCGTTCCCCAGGGGAACTATGGCTACACCTTC
CDR3 length: 15; J gene: TRBJ2-1; D gene: TRBD1; clone size: NA; V gene: TRBV18; CDR3 protein: CASSQDRSSYNEQFF; CDR3 DNA: TGTGCCAGCTCACAGGACAGGAGCTCCTACAATGAGCAGTTCTTC
CDR3 length: 13; J gene: TRBJ1-6; D gene: TRBD1; clone size: NA; V gene: TRBV2; CDR3 protein: CASKGQGNSPLHF; CDR3 DNA: TGTGCCAGCAAAGGACAGGGGAATTCACCCCTCCACTTT
CDR3 length: 14; J gene: TRBJ2-7; D gene: NA; clone size: NA; V gene: TRBV7-6; CDR3 protein: CASSFGRGQREQYF; CDR3 DNA: TGTGCCAGCAGCTTTGGCAGGGGACAACGGGAGCAGTACTTC
CDR3 length: 14; J gene: TRBJ2-5; D gene: TRBD2; clone size: NA; V gene: TRBV5-1; CDR3 protein: CASSLDRGEETQYF; CDR3 DNA: TGCGCCAGCAGCTTGGATCGGGGGGAAGAGACCCAGTACTTC
CDR3 length: 17; J gene: TRBJ1-2; D gene: NA; clone size: once; V gene: TRBV27; CDR3 protein: CASSFTLRQDSNYGYTF; CDR3 DNA: TGTGCCAGCAGTTTCACATTACGACAGGATTCCAACTATGGCTACACCTTC
CDR3 length: 13; J gene: TRBJ1-4; D gene: TRBD1; clone size: NA; V gene: TRBV27; CDR3 protein: CASSTRDREKLFF; CDR3 DNA: TGTGCCAGCAGTACCCGGGACAGGGAAAAACTGTTTTTT
CDR3 length: 13; J gene: TRBJ2-7; D gene: NA; clone size: once; V gene: TRBV18; CDR3 protein: CASSPPGGYEQYF; CDR3 DNA: TGTGCCAGCTCACCACCGGGGGGCTACGAGCAGTACTTC
CDR3 length: 15; J gene: TRBJ2-3; D gene: TRBD2; clone size: NA; V gene: TRBV13; CDR3 protein: CASSFRAGGTDTQYF; CDR3 DNA: TGTGCCAGCAGCTTCAGAGCGGGGGGTACAGATACGCAGTATTTT
CDR3 length: 14; J gene: TRBJ1-1; D gene: NA; clone size: NA; V gene: TRBV27; CDR3 protein: CASSLRGGVTEAFF; CDR3 DNA: TGTGCCAGCAGTTTAAGGGGTGGCGTCACTGAAGCTTTCTTT
CDR3 length: 13; J gene: TRBJ2-7; D gene: TRBD1; clone size: few; V gene: TRBV4-2; CDR3 protein: CASSQARQGMKYF; CDR3 DNA: TGTGCCAGCAGCCAGGCACGACAGGGAATGAAGTACTTC
CDR3 length: 13; J gene: TRBJ2-5; D gene: TRBD2; clone size: NA; V gene: TRBV12-5; CDR3 protein: CASKAGAQETQYF; CDR3 DNA: TGTGCCTCAAAAGCGGGGGCCCAAGAGACCCAGTACTTC
CDR3 length: 12; J gene: TRBJ1-2; D gene: NA; clone size: NA; V gene: TRBV28; CDR3 protein: CASSFTGYGYTF; CDR3 DNA: TGTGCCAGCAGTTTTACAGGCTATGGCTACACCTTC
CDR3 length: 14; J gene: TRBJ1-2; D gene: TRBD1; clone size: NA; V gene: TRBV10-3; CDR3 protein: CAISDTGGGYGYTF; CDR3 DNA: TGTGCCATCAGTGATACAGGGGGAGGCTATGGCTACACCTTC
CDR3 length: 15; J gene: TRBJ2-2; D gene: TRBD1; clone size: NA; V gene: TRBV4-1; CDR3 protein: CASSQRTGEGGELFF; CDR3 DNA: TGCGCCAGCAGCCAAAGGACAGGGGAGGGCGGGGAGCTGTTTTTT
CDR3 length: 13; J gene: TRBJ2-7; D gene: NA; clone size: NA; V gene: TRBV7-6; CDR3 protein: CASSLTQGDEQYF; CDR3 DNA: TGTGCCAGCAGCTTAACTCAGGGTGACGAGCAGTACTTC
CDR3 length: 13; J gene: TRBJ2-7; D gene: TRBD1; clone size: NA; V gene: TRBV7-9; CDR3 protein: CASSRGQAYEQYF; CDR3 DNA: TGTGCCAGCAGCCGAGGACAGGCCTACGAGCAGTACTTC
CDR3 length: 14; J gene: TRBJ1-5; D gene: TRBD1; clone size: NA; V gene: TRBV2; CDR3 protein: CASKGTGEGQPQHF; CDR3 DNA: TGTGCCAGCAAGGGGACAGGGGAAGGTCAGCCCCAGCATTTT
CDR3 length: 14; J gene: TRBJ1-4; D gene: TRBD1; clone size: NA; V gene: TRBV6-5; CDR3 protein: CASTRTGVNEKLFF; CDR3 DNA: TGTGCCAGCACCCGGACAGGAGTCAATGAAAAACTGTTTTTT
CDR3 length: 15; J gene: TRBJ2-6; D gene: NA; clone size: NA; V gene: TRBV5-1; CDR3 protein: CASSGAFSGANVLTF; CDR3 DNA: TGCGCCAGCAGTGGGGCTTTCTCTGGGGCCAACGTCCTGACTTTC
CDR3 length: 18; J gene: TRBJ1-5; D gene: TRBD1; clone size: once; V gene: TRBV6-1; CDR3 protein: CASSEVSGRGRGNQPQHF; CDR3 DNA: TGTGCCAGCAGTGAAGTCTCGGGCAGGGGGCGTGGTAATCAGCCCCAGCATTTT
CDR3 length: 15; J gene: TRBJ1-5; D gene: TRBD1; clone size: NA; V gene: TRBV6-6; CDR3 protein: CASSPGQGNNQPQHF; CDR3 DNA: TGTGCCAGCAGTCCCGGACAGGGGAACAATCAGCCCCAGCATTTT
CDR3 length: 15; J gene: TRBJ2-5; D gene: TRBD1; clone size: NA; V gene: TRBV28; CDR3 protein: CASSLETGGQETQYF; CDR3 DNA: TGTGCCAGCAGTTTAGAGACAGGGGGCCAAGAGACCCAGTACTTC
CDR3 length: 14; J gene: TRBJ1-2; D gene: TRBD1; clone size: NA; V gene: TRBV9; CDR3 protein: CASSGLGQGYGYTF; CDR3 DNA: TGTGCCAGCAGCGGATTGGGACAGGGGTATGGCTACACCTTC
CDR3 length: 15; J gene: TRBJ2-4; D gene: NA; clone size: once; V gene: TRBV5-1; CDR3 protein: CASSLVAGAKNIQYF; CDR3 DNA: TGCGCCAGCAGCTTGGTAGCCGGAGCCAAAAACATTCAGTACTTC
CDR3 length: 16; J gene: TRBJ1-4; D gene: NA; clone size: NA; V gene: TRBV5-1; CDR3 protein: CASSSGRAPSNEKLFF; CDR3 DNA: TGCGCCAGCAGCTCGGGGAGGGCCCCTTCAAATGAAAAACTGTTTTTT
CDR3 length: 14; J gene: TRBJ2-2; D gene: NA; clone size: NA; V gene: TRBV25-1; CDR3 protein: CASSERSTTGELFF; CDR3 DNA: TGTGCCAGCAGTGAACGTAGTACCACCGGGGAGCTGTTTTTT
CDR3 length: 18; J gene: TRBJ2-4; D gene: TRBD1; clone size: NA; V gene: TRBV6-1; CDR3 protein: CASSESFLAGGPENIQYF; CDR3 DNA: TGTGCCAGCAGTGAAAGTTTTCTGGCAGGGGGCCCCGAAAACATTCAGTACTTC
CDR3 length: 16; J gene: TRBJ1-4; D gene: NA; clone size: NA; V gene: TRBV2; CDR3 protein: CASNSLGTLPNEKLFF; CDR3 DNA: TGTGCCAGTAACTCTCTGGGGACTCTCCCCAATGAAAAACTGTTTTTT